Below, 25 T cell receptor beta chains from the same sample are listed, as sequenced in a study of blood T cell repertoires in COVID-19. TCRdb's table, derived via immunoSEQ multiplex PCR, lists solely in-frame clones and lacks some. The sample contains 250,000 or so clones, around four fifths of which appear only once. The sample consisted of peripheral blood. The receptors come from a woman in her sixties or seventies with active or convalescent COVID-19.

V and J are TRBV6-4 and TRBJ2-2; D may be TRBD2 (6 bases). Germline CDR1 reads MRHNA; CDR2 reads SNTAGT. V lost 3 bases and J 0 bases, leaving 11 bases between the germline ends. The CDR3 is 16 amino acids. CDR3 loop: CASSDLASANTGELFF. The DNA of the CDR3 is TGTGCCAGCAGTGATCTAGCGTCCGCGAACACCGGGGAGCTGTTTTTT.

The chain recombines TRBV25-1 with TRBJ2-5, with D hard to call. Germline V gene lookup returns CDR1 MGHDK and CDR2 SYGVNS. The CDR3 has 12 residues. Trimming removed 1 base from V and 4 bases from J, with 4 bases in between. The CDR3 protein is CASSESGETQYF. For the CDR3, the DNA is TGTGCCAGCAGTGAATCAGGAGAGACCCAGTACTTC.

The rearrangement links TRBV2 to TRBJ1-3; tentative D call: TRBD1 (5 bases). The germline gives CDR1 SNHLY, CDR2 FYNNEI. The CDR3 runs to 18 residues. Trimming removed 3 bases from V and 1 base from J, with 19 bases in between. CDR3 sequence reads: CASSDGAAGKASGNTIYF. CDR3 nucleotides: TGTGCCAGCAGTGATGGGGCGGCAGGGAAAGCGTCTGGAAACACCATATATTTT.

The chain couples TRBV25-1 to TRBJ1-5, with 10 bases identical to TRBD1. The CDR3 has 18 residues. J was trimmed by 7 bases and V by 1 base; bases with no gene match: 13. Germline V gives CDR1 MGHDK, CDR2 SYGVNS. The DNA of the CDR3 is TGTGCCAGCAGTGAATCGGGACAGGGGACAGGGTATCAGCAGCCCCAGCATTTT. Its translation: CASSESGQGTGYQQPQHF.

V and J are TRBV7-9 and TRBJ1-2, with 12 bases that match TRBD1. This CDR3 comprises 14 residues. V was clipped by 6 bases and J by 7 bases; unmatched bases: 6. Per germline, CDR1 SEHNR and CDR2 FQNEAQ (reference sequence). The CDR3 protein is CASRQGQGAAGYTF. The CDR3 bases are TGTGCCAGCAGGCAGGGACAGGGGGCCGCTGGCTACACCTTC.

This chain connects TRBV3-1 (or the pseudogene TRBV3-2) to TRBJ2-5, with 12 bases identical to TRBD2. The V gene end was trimmed by 0 bases and the J gene end by 3 bases; junction bases not matched to a gene: 5. Germline V gene sequence: CDR1 LGHDT, CDR2 YNNKEL (reference sequence). The CDR3 covers 17 residues. DNA of the CDR3: TGTGCCAGCAGCCAAGATCCCCTAGCGGGGGGGAAAGAGACCCAGTACTTC. Protein sequence: CASSQDPLAGGKETQYF.

The chain employs TRBV30 and TRBJ2-7; TRBD1 aligns across 9 bases. V lost 5 bases to trimming and J lost 6 bases; unmatched junction nucleotides: 8. CDR1 and CDR2 (germline): GTSNPN, SVGIG (reference sequence). This CDR3 contains 13 residues. This chain's CDR3 is CAWDLDRGGEQYF. The CDR3 nucleotides are TGTGCCTGGGACTTGGACAGGGGTGGCGAGCAGTACTTC.

This clone was picked up one time. The rearrangement links TRBV6-5 to TRBJ2-1; the match to TRBD2 covers 7 bases. This CDR3 spans 15 amino acids. Germline V gives CDR1 MNHEY, CDR2 SVGAGI. With V trimmed by 6 bases and J by 3 bases, 8 bases remained unmatched. The CDR3 DNA sequence: TGTGCCAGCAGGAGATCAACTAGCGACTACAATGAGCAGTTCTTC. Amino acid sequence: CASRRSTSDYNEQFF.

This rearrangement joins TRBV6-5 to TRBJ2-5; D possibly corresponds to TRBD1 (5 bases). Trimming left V 5 bases short and J 2 bases short, with 12 bases between. The CDR3 is 14 residues long. The V gene's germline CDR1 is MNHEY and CDR2 SVGAGI. The CDR3 DNA follows: TGTGCCAGCAGTCGGAGACAGAATCAAGAGACCCAGTACTTC. Translated, it gives CASSRRQNQETQYF.

This chain connects TRBV7-8 to TRBJ1-3; 7 bases are shared with TRBD1. V was pared by 8 bases and J by 0 bases, with 10 bases of the junction left unmatched. Germline CDR1 is SGHVS and CDR2 is FQNEAQ. The CDR3 covers 16 residues. Here the CDR3 reads CASSWDREFSGNTIYF. Here the CDR3 DNA reads TGTGCCAGCTCCTGGGACAGAGAGTTCTCTGGAAACACCATATATTTT.

This chain uses TRBV13 with TRBJ2-1, with 10 bases identical to TRBD2. CDR1 and CDR2 from the germline V gene are PRHDT and FYEKMQ (reference sequence). V was clipped by 4 bases and J by 5 bases; unmatched bases: 8. This CDR3 comprises 16 residues. DNA of the CDR3: TGTGCCAGCAGCTCCAGAGGACTAGCGGAAGACAATGAGCAGTTCTTC. Protein sequence: CASSSRGLAEDNEQFF. Complete variable domain (other parts from reference TRBV13 and TRBJ2-1): AAGVIQSPRHLIKEKRETATLKCYPIPRHDTVYWYQQGPGQDPQFLISFYEKMQSDKGSIPDRFSAQQFSDYHSELNMSSLELGDSALYFCASSSRGLAEDNEQFFGPGTRLTVL.

CDR3: CASSLDRGRDTQYF. The CDR3, as DNA: TGTGCCAGCAGTTTGGACAGGGGGCGCGATACGCAGTATTTT. The rearrangement uses TRBV2 and TRBJ2-3, with TRBD1 matching 11 bases. The CDR3 length is 14 residues. CDR1 and CDR2 from the germline V gene are SNHLY and FYNNEI. V was clipped by 5 bases and J by 6 bases; unmatched bases: 4.

As concerns this clone: Other DNA sequences in this specimen translate into the identical CDR3. The chain uses TRBV19 and TRBJ1-1; the D gene is possibly TRBD1 (5 bases). This CDR3 is built from 13 residues. Looked up from germline, CDR1 is LNHDA and CDR2 is SQIVND (reference sequence). V was shortened by 8 bases and J by 0 bases, with 10 bases between the two germline ends. The CDR3 sequence: CASSTGMNTEAFF. The CDR3 DNA is TGTGCCAGTTCCACAGGAATGAACACTGAAGCTTTCTTT.

This chain joins TRBV11-2 and TRBJ1-2, with 10 bases fitting TRBD1. CDR1 is SGHAT and CDR2 is FQNNGV in the germline V gene. The CDR3 spans 15 residues. After removal of 4 bases from V and 5 bases from J, the junction contained 7 bases not matched to a gene. CDR3 DNA: TGTGCCAGCAGCTCCGCCAGGGACAGGGGTTATGGCTACACCTTC. Its translation: CASSSARDRGYGYTF.

The V call is TRBV19, the J call TRBJ2-7, with 7 nucleotides matching TRBD2. The CDR3 covers 14 residues. J was trimmed by 5 bases and V by 7 bases; bases with no gene match: 11. Germline CDR1 is LNHDA and CDR2 is SQIVND (reference sequence). Here the CDR3 reads CASTPTGGINEQYF. The CDR3 bases are TGTGCCAGTACTCCCACGGGGGGAATCAACGAGCAGTACTTC.

The V call is TRBV25-1, the J call TRBJ1-4; 10 positions agree with TRBD1. The CDR3 covers 16 residues. V lost 6 bases, J lost 6 bases, and 10 bases stayed unmatched. CDR1 is MGHDK and CDR2 is SYGVNS in the germline V gene. CDR3 sequence: CASRFSGTGDYEKLFF. CDR3 sequence (DNA): TGTGCCAGCAGATTCTCCGGGACAGGGGATTATGAAAAACTGTTTTTT.

The CDR3 DNA follows: TGCAGCGAACAGGGGCTTGGGGAGACCCAGTACTTC. It encodes CSEQGLGETQYF. The rearrangement joins TRBV29-1 to TRBJ2-5; TRBD1 agrees at 7 bases. J was trimmed by 5 bases and V by 7 bases; bases with no gene match: 7. CDR3 length: 12 amino acids. Germline V gene data show CDR1 as SQVTM and CDR2 as ANQGSEA.

V and J are TRBV9 and TRBJ2-3; TRBD2 agrees at 16 bases. The CDR3 is 16 amino acids. From germline, CDR1 is SGDLS and CDR2 YYNGEE. The trim removed 2 bases at V and 4 bases at J, leaving 1 base unmatched. The CDR3 loop reads CASSVGTSGGADTQYF. CDR3 DNA: TGTGCCAGCAGCGTCGGGACTAGCGGGGGGGCAGATACGCAGTATTTT.

This clone was recorded a few times. The V and J genes are TRBV7-2 and TRBJ2-1; 14 bases line up with TRBD2. There are 15 residues in the CDR3. The germline gives CDR1 SGHTA, CDR2 FQGNSA. With V trimmed by 5 bases and J by 7 bases, 4 bases remained unmatched. CDR3 residues: CASSQTSGGGNEQFF. CDR3 in DNA: TGTGCCAGCAGCCAGACTAGCGGGGGGGGTAATGAGCAGTTCTTC. The full variable domain, its missing parts supplied by reference TRBV7-2 and TRBJ2-1, is GAGVSQSPSNKVTEKGKDVELRCDPISGHTALYWYRQSLGQGLEFLIYFQGNSAPDKSGLPSDRFSAERTGGSVSTLTIQRTQQEDSAVYLCASSQTSGGGNEQFFGPGTRLTVL.

The chain carries TRBV5-4 and TRBJ2-7; possibly TRBD1 for D (6 bases). The CDR3 sequence is 13 residues long. Trimming took 4 bases from V and 4 from J, leaving 12 bases between them. CDR1 SGHNT and CDR2 YYREEE come from the germline V gene (reference sequence). The CDR3 nucleotides are TGTGCCAGCAGCATCGGTAGGGGGTACGAGCAGTACTTC. Its protein product is CASSIGRGYEQYF.

The chain links TRBV28 to TRBJ1-2; TRBD1 aligns across 8 bases. V gave up 6 bases and J gave up 0 bases; unmatched junction bases: 6. The germline CDR1 and CDR2 sequences are MDHEN and SYDVKM. This CDR3 comprises 15 residues. CDR3 residues: CASRPWTGSNYGYTF. CDR3 nucleotides: TGTGCCAGCAGACCCTGGACAGGGTCTAACTATGGCTACACCTTC.

V gene TRBV29-1 combines with J gene TRBJ2-7, with D perhaps matching TRBD2 (5 bases). CDR1 SQVTM and CDR2 ANQGSEA come from the germline V gene. Trimming removed 4 bases from V and 0 bases from J, with 10 bases in between. CDR3 length: 13 residues. The CDR3 DNA follows: TGCAGCGTTGGGCGGGTCTCCTCCTACGAGCAGTACTTC. Amino acid sequence: CSVGRVSSYEQYF.

The J gene is TRBJ1-6, the V gene TRBV24-1; D gene ambiguous. Germline V gives CDR1 KGHDR, CDR2 SFDVKD. The ends were cut back, 6 bases at V and 6 bases at J, with 8 bases in the middle. The CDR3 is 13 residues long. In nucleotides, the CDR3 is TGTGCCACCAGTAAAACGGTTAATTCACCCCTCCACTTT. It specifies CATSKTVNSPLHF.

V is TRBV4-1 and J is TRBJ2-1, with no clear D. The CDR3 covers 14 residues. CDR1 is MGHRA and CDR2 is YSYEKL in the germline V gene. The ends were cut back, 1 base at V and 8 bases at J, with 12 bases in the middle. CDR3 protein: CASSQGWAKDEQFF. The CDR3 nucleotides read TGCGCCAGCAGCCAAGGGTGGGCTAAGGATGAGCAGTTCTTC.

The chain uses TRBV9 and TRBJ2-3; 7 nucleotides match TRBD1. V gave up 4 bases and J gave up 0 bases; unmatched junction bases: 8. The CDR3 sequence is 16 residues long. From germline, CDR1 is SGDLS and CDR2 YYNGEE. CDR3 nucleotides: TGTGCCAGCAGCCCCGGGACAGCTCCTAGCACAGATACGCAGTATTTT. Translating it yields CASSPGTAPSTDTQYF.